This T cell receptor (beta chain) was observed in a study of T cells in Graves' hyperthyroidism and ophthalmopathy. Using RNA transcripts as the source, TCR beta CDR3 regions were amplified. Primed by the HTBI set, a first-round RT-PCR was run on the TCR CDR3. TCRdb re-called the multiplex PCR reads through MiXCR, storing one row per CDR3 protein. The sample yields over 300,000 distinct CDR3 sequences, approximately 13% seen once. The CDR3 runs 16 residues. Looked up from germline, CDR1 is DFQATT and CDR2 is SNEGSKA (reference sequence). J was trimmed by 3 bases and V by 3 bases; bases with no gene match: 12. Concerning this clonotype: Its specificity is not known.

Uncontrolled infection, other autoimmune disease, pregnancy or lactation barred patients from enrollment. The PBMCs had their origin in 7.5 to 10 ml of fresh peripheral blood. General study findings and limits: Ophthalmopathy, which appeared later, was predicted by the model a median roughly 6.4 months before onset. Blood also showed most of the thyroid clonotypes that were expanded above 0.001.

This receptor was identified in a woman aged 35 to 49 with Graves' ophthalmopathy. The V call is TRBV20-1, the J call TRBJ2-7, with TRBD1 identical over 9 bases. Sequences were obtained from blood. The CDR3 region is CSASRGQGYYSYEQYF. The CDR3 DNA follows: TGCAGTGCTAGTAGGGGACAGGGATACTATAGCTACGAGCAGTACTTC.